A single sample gave rise to the 22 T cell receptor beta chains below, sequenced in a study of cytomegalovirus exposure and HLA in healthy donors. The PCR contained 60 Vbeta and 13 Jbeta primers. The repertoire was sequenced with immunoSEQ multiplex PCR; TCRdb's copy has only in-frame clones and lacks some. This repertoire shows around 150,000 clones, around 79% found once; its top ten account for roughly 3.6%. The sequenced material came from PBMCs. The receptors were gathered from a human donor in good health.

The chain carries TRBV4-3 and TRBJ2-1; 8 bases are a match to TRBD2. This CDR3 has 15 residues. Trimming cost V 0 bases and J 6 bases; bases outside gene matches: 4. CDR1 is LGHNA, CDR2 YSLEER, per germline. CDR3 region: CASSQDRLAINEQFF. The CDR3 coding sequence is TGCGCCAGCAGCCAAGACCGACTAGCGATCAATGAGCAGTTCTTC.

The chain couples TRBV6-6 to TRBJ1-4; TRBD1 matches at 7 bases. The ends lost 7 bases at V and 4 bases at J; junction bases unmatched: 6. The germline V gene encodes CDR1 MNHNY and CDR2 SVGAGI (reference sequence). This CDR3 spans 14 amino acids. The chain's CDR3 is CASNLGQINEKLFF. CDR3 coding DNA: TGTGCCAGCAACCTGGGACAGATTAATGAAAAACTGTTTTTT.

This clone appeared a few times. The chain recombines TRBV7-9 with TRBJ1-2, with 8 nucleotides matching TRBD1. The junction had 7 bases not matched to a gene; V was cut back by 5 bases and J by 5 bases. The germline V gene has CDR1 SEHNR and CDR2 FQNEAQ (reference sequence). The length of the CDR3 is 14 residues. CDR3 loop: CASSPRTGSYGYTF. In DNA, the CDR3 is TGTGCCAGCAGCCCGAGGACAGGGAGTTATGGCTACACCTTC.

The CDR3 DNA reads as TGTGCCAGCAGTTCCTCCGGGACATTGGCGAATGAGCAGTTCTTC. This gives the protein CASSSSGTLANEQFF. The V call is TRBV27, the J call TRBJ2-1, with a possible D match to TRBD1 (6 bases). CDR1 is MNHEY, CDR2 SMNVEV, per germline (reference sequence). This CDR3 has 15 amino acids. V dropped 4 bases and J dropped 7 bases, with 17 bases sitting between them.

The CDR3 loop is CASKETGTVQETQYF. In nucleotides, the CDR3 is TGTGCCAGTAAAGAGACAGGGACGGTCCAAGAGACCCAGTACTTC. This chain uses TRBV19 with TRBJ2-5; TRBD1 agrees at 7 bases. The CDR3 loop spans 15 amino acids. Germline-derived CDR1 and CDR2 are LNHDA and SQIVND (reference sequence). V was pared by 7 bases and J by 1 base, with 9 bases of the junction left unmatched. The full variable domain, completed using reference TRBV19 and TRBJ2-5, is DGGITQSPKYLFRKEGQNVTLSCEQNLNHDAMYWYRQDPGQGLRLIYYSQIVNDFQKGDIAEGYSVSREKKESFPLTVTSAQKNPTAFYLCASKETGTVQETQYFGPGTRLLVL.

This clone occurred once. The V and J genes are TRBV30 and TRBJ1-2; D unresolved. V lost 2 bases, J lost 7 bases, and 20 bases lay in between. Germline CDR1 reads GTSNPN; CDR2 reads SVGIG (reference sequence). CDR3 length: 15 amino acids. CDR3 residues: CAWSPHPPGFFGYTF. CDR3 DNA: TGTGCCTGGAGTCCCCATCCGCCGGGGTTTTTTGGCTACACCTTC.

The chain employs TRBV7-6 and TRBJ2-3, with D possibly TRBD2 on 5 matching bases. This CDR3 comprises 18 residues. Germline loops: CDR1 SGHVS, CDR2 FNYEAQ. The V gene lost 2 bases and the J gene lost 5 bases, with 23 bases spanning the gap. Written as DNA, the CDR3 is TGTGCCAGCAGCTTAAAGGCGTCGAATGGGGTTGGGAGAGATACGCAGTATTTT. This gives the protein CASSLKASNGVGRDTQYF.

This clone was counted between two and nine times. The chain combines TRBV13 with TRBJ1-2, with a weak D call TRBD1 (5 bases). The CDR3 totals 16 residues. CDR1 is PRHDT and CDR2 is FYEKMQ in the germline V gene (reference sequence). The V end lost 0 bases, the J end lost 5 bases, and 16 bases lay between the germline ends. Written as DNA, the CDR3 is TGTGCCAGCAGCTTAGGCCGAGTGCCAGGGCTTTATGGCTACACCTTC. Protein sequence: CASSLGRVPGLYGYTF.

CDR3 sequence reads: CSVEDLSASGAQETQYF. For the CDR3, the DNA is TGCAGCGTTGAAGACCTGAGTGCTAGCGGGGCCCAAGAGACCCAGTACTTC. The chain is built from TRBV29-1 and TRBJ2-5, with TRBD2 identical over 9 bases. J gave up 1 base and V 0 bases, and 9 bases lay outside the gene matches. This CDR3 is 17 amino acids long. In germline, CDR1 is SQVTM, CDR2 ANQGSEA.

V is TRBV6-1 and J is TRBJ1-2; 7 nucleotides line up with TRBD1. Trimming at V came to 1 base and at J to 7 bases, leaving 3 bases not matched to a gene. The germline gives CDR1 MNHNS, CDR2 SASEGT. The CDR3 is 13 residues long. CDR3 amino acids: CASSEVRGFGYTF. The DNA for the CDR3 is TGTGCCAGCAGTGAAGTCAGGGGGTTTGGCTACACCTTC.

The chain uses TRBV4-3 and TRBJ2-7; 11 bases are a match to TRBD1. This CDR3 is 14 amino acids long. CDR1 is LGHNA, CDR2 YSLEER, per germline. V trimming: 3 bases; J trimming: 4 bases; junction bases outside the gene matches: 2. The DNA of the CDR3 is TGCGCCAGCAGCCACGGACAGGGGGCATACGAGCAGTACTTC. Translated: CASSHGQGAYEQYF.

The rearrangement links TRBV6-5 to TRBJ1-1; D is possibly TRBD1 (6 bases). The CDR3 contains 11 residues. The V end lost 5 bases, the J end lost 8 bases, and 9 bases lay between the germline ends. The germline CDR1 and CDR2 sequences are MNHEY and SVGAGI. The DNA of the CDR3 is TGTGCCAGCAGTAGGGGGTCAGAAGCTTTCTTT. Translating gives CASSRGSEAFF.

The rearrangement links TRBV5-1 to TRBJ1-2; D is undetermined. CDR1 is SGHRS and CDR2 is YFSETQ in the germline V gene. The CDR3 loop spans 15 amino acids. Trimming left V 0 bases short and J 4 bases short, with 13 bases between. The CDR3 DNA follows: TGCGCCAGCAGCTTGGTAACAGAATATATCTATGGCTACACCTTC. It specifies CASSLVTEYIYGYTF.

The table lists this clone with a count of one. The CDR3: CASSNLDSSRRGLTDTQYF. The CDR3 DNA is TGTGCCAGCAGCAATTTGGACTCTTCTCGGCGGGGCCTCACAGATACGCAGTATTTT. The rearrangement links TRBV11-2 to TRBJ2-3; a possible D gene is TRBD2 (6 bases). This CDR3 is built from 19 residues. Trimming left V 5 bases short and J 2 bases short, with 26 bases between. The germline V gene has CDR1 SGHAT and CDR2 FQNNGV.

The rearrangement joins TRBV9 to TRBJ2-2; 12 bases fit TRBD2. CDR3 length: 14 amino acids. V gave up 5 bases and J gave up 7 bases; unmatched junction bases: 3. Per the germline V gene, CDR1 is SGDLS and CDR2 is YYNGEE. CDR3 sequence reads: CASSMTSGSGELFF. CDR3 in DNA: TGTGCCAGCAGTATGACTAGCGGGAGCGGGGAGCTGTTTTTT.

This rearrangement joins TRBV7-9 to TRBJ2-7, with TRBD1 identical over 8 bases. Germline CDR1 is SEHNR and CDR2 is FQNEAQ (reference sequence). This CDR3 has 15 amino acids. Trimming removed 5 bases from V and 1 base from J; junction bases left unmatched: 7. The CDR3 region has the DNA TGTGCCAGCAGCCTCCTCAGGGGGCAATCCTACGAGCAGTACTTC. It translates to CASSLLRGQSYEQYF.

This clone was counted a few times. The J gene is TRBJ1-4, the V gene TRBV18, with a weak D call TRBD1 (5 bases). The germline V and J ends were trimmed by 4 bases and 7 bases, with 19 bases remaining between them. CDR3 length: 16 residues. Per germline, CDR1 KGHSH and CDR2 LQKENI. The CDR3 DNA follows: TGTGCCAGCTCACTCGTTTTGACAGATTGGCCTGAAAAACTGTTTTTT. This codes for CASSLVLTDWPEKLFF.

This clone was counted once. J is TRBJ2-3 and V is TRBV29-1; D gene unclear. The CDR3 length is 11 residues. CDR1 SQVTM and CDR2 ANQGSEA come from the germline V gene. Between the trimmed V and J ends, which lost 5 bases and 6 bases, there was a span of 9 bases. The DNA for the CDR3 is TGCAGCGTTAGTGGCCCGGATACGCAGTATTTT. Encoded protein: CSVSGPDTQYF.

V gene TRBV29-1 combines with J gene TRBJ2-7; D gene uncertain. Looked up from germline, CDR1 is SQVTM and CDR2 is ANQGSEA. There are 14 residues in the CDR3. V shed 4 bases and J shed 0 bases, with 13 bases lying between them. The CDR3 DNA sequence: TGCAGCGTTGTTAGCAGACTCAGCTCCTACGAGCAGTACTTC. It yields the protein CSVVSRLSSYEQYF.

The J gene is TRBJ2-1, the V gene TRBV28; D remains ambiguous. V gave up 5 bases and J gave up 3 bases, with 23 bases separating them. The germline V gene encodes CDR1 MDHEN and CDR2 SYDVKM. The CDR3 has 18 amino acids. The CDR3 loop reads CASSPYIDDTKIYNEQFF. The CDR3 coding sequence is TGTGCCAGCAGTCCGTATATTGACGACACAAAAATCTACAATGAGCAGTTCTTC.

This clone showed up just once. The rearrangement joins TRBV27 to TRBJ2-7, with D perhaps TRBD1 (5 bases). CDR3 size: 15 residues. V lost 4 bases to trimming and J lost 2 bases, with 15 bases between them. Germline lookup yields CDR1 MNHEY and CDR2 SMNVEV (reference sequence). DNA of the CDR3: TGTGCCAGCAGTTCCGGATCTCAGGGTGCCTACGAGCAGTACTTC. Residues: CASSSGSQGAYEQYF.

V gene TRBV6-6 combines with J gene TRBJ1-1, with D perhaps TRBD1 (5 bases). The CDR3 extends over 14 amino acids. V dropped 7 bases and J dropped 1 base, with 13 bases sitting between them. The germline V gene encodes CDR1 MNHNY and CDR2 SVGAGI (reference sequence). CDR3 in amino acids: CASNPPTENTEAFF. The CDR3, as DNA: TGTGCCAGCAATCCTCCGACAGAGAACACTGAAGCTTTCTTT.